One sample yielded the 32 T cell receptor beta chains listed below, sequenced in a study of identical twins. TCRdb used MiXCR to reprocess the 5' RACE reads, holding one entry per CDR3 protein. Of about 240,000 distinct CDR3 sequences listed, roughly a tenth are singletons. Specimen: memory T cells sorted from blood. The receptor set was obtained from a man over 45 in good health.

This clonotype was observed a few times. The chain is built from TRBV4-2 and TRBJ2-6, with D hard to call. Germline lookup yields CDR1 LGHNA and CDR2 YNFKEQ. V dropped 1 base and J dropped 0 bases, with 4 bases sitting between them. This CDR3 is 15 amino acids long. CDR3 region: CASSQASSGANVLTF. The CDR3 nucleotides are TGTGCCAGCAGCCAAGCCAGCTCTGGGGCCAACGTCCTGACTTTC.

The chain is built from TRBV10-1 and TRBJ2-1, with a weak D call TRBD1 (5 bases). The length of the CDR3 is 17 residues. Per germline, CDR1 WNHNN and CDR2 SYGVQD (reference sequence). V was shortened by 3 bases and J by 0 bases, with 15 bases between the two germline ends. Here the CDR3 reads CASSDPRALSSYNEQFF. The CDR3 coding sequence is TGCGCCAGCAGTGACCCCAGGGCCCTGAGCTCCTACAATGAGCAGTTCTTC.

The chain carries TRBV10-3 and TRBJ2-3; 9 positions agree with TRBD2. J was trimmed by 3 bases and V by 4 bases; bases with no gene match: 5. The CDR3 has 15 amino acids. Looked up from germline, CDR1 is ENHRY and CDR2 is SYGVKD. The CDR3 is CAISAGLANTDTQYF. The CDR3 nucleotides are TGTGCCATCAGTGCAGGACTAGCGAATACAGATACGCAGTATTTT.

This clonotype was observed many times. The chain carries TRBV18 and TRBJ2-2; perhaps D is TRBD1 or TRBD2 (5 bases each). V shed 1 base and J shed 7 bases, with 13 bases lying between them. Germline V CDR1 and CDR2: KGHSH, LQKENI. This CDR3 spans 15 amino acids. CDR3 sequence: CASSPLGPAYGELFF. The CDR3, as DNA: TGTGCCAGCTCACCACTGGGACCGGCGTACGGGGAGCTGTTTTTT. The whole variable domain, filled in from reference TRBV18 and TRBJ2-2, reads NAGVMQNPRHLVRRRGQEARLRCSPMKGHSHVYWYRQLPEEGLKFMVYLQKENIIDESGMPKERFSAEFPKEGPSILRIQQVVRGDSAAYFCASSPLGPAYGELFFGEGSRLTVL.

This clonotype has more than one count but fewer than ten. The genes are TRBV7-8 and TRBJ1-4; the match to TRBD1 covers 11 bases. Germline-derived CDR1 and CDR2 are SGHVS and FQNEAQ. V was clipped by 5 bases and J by 8 bases; unmatched bases: 7. This CDR3 region has 15 residues. CDR3 bases: TGTGCCAGCAGCGTCGGACAGGGGGCCAGGGAAAAACTGTTTTTT. Amino acids: CASSVGQGAREKLFF.

This clonotype was picked up a small number of times. Here the CDR3 reads CASSPHLPVLNEQFF. The CDR3 nucleotides are TGCGCCAGCAGCCCACACCTCCCAGTCCTCAATGAGCAGTTCTTC. The chain couples TRBV4-1 to TRBJ2-1; no reliable D call. This CDR3 is built from 15 residues. Germline assignment: CDR1 MGHRA and CDR2 YSYEKL. V lost 4 bases, J lost 6 bases, and 16 bases lay in between.

This clonotype was observed at least ten times. This chain joins TRBV27 and TRBJ2-1, with 8 bases aligning to TRBD1. Germline-derived CDR1 and CDR2 are MNHEY and SMNVEV (reference sequence). The CDR3 contains 17 residues. Trimming at V came to 5 bases and at J to 0 bases, leaving 9 bases not matched to a gene. CDR3 nucleotide sequence: TGTGCCAGCAGTCCCCCCTCCGGGACAGGCTCCTACAATGAGCAGTTCTTC. Its protein product is CASSPPSGTGSYNEQFF.

This clonotype was observed many times. The V gene is TRBV12-3 or TRBV12-4, the J gene TRBJ1-1, with TRBD1 as a possible D gene (5 bases). The CDR3 sequence is 14 residues long. V dropped 5 bases and J dropped 3 bases, with 13 bases sitting between them. The CDR3 loop reads CASSPGAMDTEAFF. CDR3 bases: TGTGCCAGCAGTCCCGGGGCCATGGACACTGAAGCTTTCTTT.

This clonotype was counted many times. The chain uses TRBV7-8 and TRBJ1-4, with unresolved D. CDR1 is SGHVS, CDR2 FQNEAQ, per germline. V shed 1 base and J shed 3 bases, with 9 bases lying between them. CDR3 length: 15 residues. CDR3 nucleotide sequence: TGTGCCAGCAGCTTAGGCCGGAAGGCTAATGAAAAACTGTTTTTT. As protein: CASSLGRKANEKLFF.

The chain joins TRBV6-2 or TRBV6-3 to TRBJ2-2; D ambiguous. The germline V gene has CDR1 MNHEY and CDR2 SVGEGT. Trimming removed 6 bases from V and 11 bases from J, with 13 bases in between. The CDR3 has 12 amino acids. Written as DNA, the CDR3 is TGTGCCAGCAGGACCTCGGGCAGAGAGCTGTTTTTT. It yields the protein CASRTSGRELFF.

The chain recombines TRBV5-6 with TRBJ2-7; 8 nucleotides line up with TRBD1. J lost 6 bases, V lost 4 bases, and 9 bases had no gene match. Germline CDR1 and CDR2: SGHDT and YYEEEE. CDR3 length equals 14 residues. DNA of the CDR3: TGTGCCAGCAGCGTGACAGGGGCACTCGGCGAGCAGTACTTC. As protein: CASSVTGALGEQYF.

The chain links TRBV7-9 to TRBJ2-7; either TRBD1 or TRBD2 may supply D (5 bases each). Germline V lookup: CDR1 SEHNR, CDR2 FQNEAQ (reference sequence). The CDR3 contains 16 residues. Deletions cut 5 bases from V and 0 bases from J, with 17 bases between. The CDR3 nucleotides are TGTGCCAGCAGCGGGGACCGTGGAGGAATCTCCTACGAGCAGTACTTC. It yields the protein CASSGDRGGISYEQYF.

This clonotype was observed a handful of times. This sequence joins TRBV12-3 or TRBV12-4 and TRBJ2-7; unclear D gene. The CDR3 length is 14 residues. Trimming removed 0 bases at V and 5 bases at J, with 11 bases between. CDR3 in amino acids: CASSLASGNDEQYF. In nucleotides, the CDR3 is TGTGCCAGCAGTTTAGCGTCAGGAAATGACGAGCAGTACTTC.

The table lists this clonotype with many counts. The chain links TRBV6-5 to TRBJ2-7; unclear D gene. Trimming removed 3 bases at V and 6 bases at J, with 6 bases between. The CDR3 has 11 residues. CDR1 and CDR2 from the germline V gene are MNHEY and SVGAGI. The CDR3 DNA sequence: TGTGCCAGCAGTTATAGACGCGAGCAGTACTTC. It translates to CASSYRREQYF.

The V call is TRBV27, the J call TRBJ1-1, with unresolved D. This CDR3 spans 15 amino acids. The V and J ends lost 2 bases and 0 bases respectively, with 10 bases between them. The germline V gene encodes CDR1 MNHEY and CDR2 SMNVEV (reference sequence). The CDR3 DNA reads as TGTGCCAGCAGTTTACTACCGGAACTGAACACTGAAGCTTTCTTT. This encodes CASSLLPELNTEAFF.

This clonotype was picked up many times. The chain uses TRBV7-3 and TRBJ2-5; D is unresolved. The CDR3 contains 13 residues. Germline assignment: CDR1 SGHTA and CDR2 FQGTGA. The V end was cut by 6 bases, the J end by 5 bases, with 13 bases between. Written as DNA, the CDR3 is TGTGCCAGCAGATTTGATGGGGTCGAGACCCAGTACTTC. This translates into CASRFDGVETQYF.

This clonotype was counted ten times or more. V gene TRBV5-6 combines with J gene TRBJ2-4, with 7 bases that match TRBD1. Germline CDR1 is SGHDT and CDR2 is YYEEEE. The CDR3 covers 15 residues. J lost 6 bases, V lost 3 bases, and 9 bases had no gene match. CDR3 in amino acids: CASSYPQGSSNIQYF. Written as DNA, the CDR3 is TGTGCCAGCAGCTATCCACAGGGGTCTTCAAACATTCAGTACTTC. The full variable domain, its missing parts supplied by reference TRBV5-6 and TRBJ2-4, is DAGVTQSPTHLIKTRGQQVTLRCSPKSGHDTVSWYQQALGQGPQFIFQYYEEEERQRGNFPDRFSGHQFPNYSSELNVNALLLGDSALYLCASSYPQGSSNIQYFGAGTRLSVL.

This sequence joins TRBV11-1 and TRBJ2-7; 12 nucleotides line up with TRBD1. Per germline, CDR1 SGHAT and CDR2 FQDESV (reference sequence). Trimming took 7 bases from V and 7 from J; bases not matched to a gene: 8. The CDR3 is made up of 14 amino acids. The CDR3 spells CASTNRDRGREQYF. DNA for the CDR3: TGTGCCAGCACAAACCGGGACAGGGGGCGTGAGCAGTACTTC.

This clonotype occurred a few times. J is TRBJ2-1 and V is TRBV15; TRBD2 agrees at 11 bases. The junction had 12 bases not matched to a gene; V was cut back by 5 bases and J by 6 bases. CDR1 and CDR2 (germline): LNHNV, YYDKDF (reference sequence). The length of the CDR3 is 17 residues. The CDR3 region is CATSDGLEGLAVNEQFF. The CDR3 region has the DNA TGTGCCACCAGCGACGGGTTGGAGGGACTAGCGGTCAATGAGCAGTTCTTC.

This chain links TRBV9 with TRBJ1-3, with D unclear. The germline V gene encodes CDR1 SGDLS and CDR2 YYNGEE. The germline V and J ends were trimmed by 7 bases and 2 bases, with 16 bases remaining between them. The CDR3 covers 15 residues. DNA for the CDR3: TGTGCCAGCCGCCCAGAGGGATTTACTGGAAACACCATATATTTT. It specifies CASRPEGFTGNTIYF.

This clonotype occurred a few times. The chain recombines TRBV10-3 with TRBJ1-5; tentative D call: TRBD1 (6 bases). In germline, CDR1 is ENHRY, CDR2 SYGVKD. CDR3 length: 13 residues. The V gene lost 7 bases and the J gene lost 3 bases, with 10 bases spanning the gap. CDR3 sequence reads: CAINSGDNQPQHF. The CDR3 nucleotides are TGTGCCATCAATTCAGGGGACAATCAGCCCCAGCATTTT.

This clonotype was picked up many times. CDR3 residues: CAISEGGLGGGQGEQYF. DNA of the CDR3: TGTGCCATCAGTGAGGGAGGGTTGGGGGGCGGCCAGGGGGAGCAGTACTTC. V usage is TRBV10-3 and J usage is TRBJ2-7, with D perhaps given as TRBD1 or TRBD2 (6 bases each). The V end lost 2 bases, the J end lost 7 bases, and 24 bases lay between the germline ends. CDR3 length: 17 residues. The V gene's germline CDR1 is ENHRY and CDR2 SYGVKD.

At least ten counts were recorded for this clonotype. V usage is TRBV6-1 and J usage is TRBJ2-3; 9 bases align to TRBD1. CDR3 length: 14 amino acids. The J segment lost 0 bases and the V segment lost 6 bases, leaving 1 base of the junction unmatched. CDR1 MNHNS and CDR2 SASEGT come from the germline V gene. Here the CDR3 reads CASSGQGSTDTQYF. The CDR3 coding sequence is TGTGCCAGCAGCGGACAGGGGAGCACAGATACGCAGTATTTT.

This clonotype was counted between two and nine times. The chain carries TRBV29-1 and TRBJ2-7, with D possibly matching TRBD1 (5 bases). Germline CDR1 and CDR2: SQVTM and ANQGSEA. The CDR3 sequence is 12 residues long. V shed 4 bases and J shed 6 bases, with 13 bases lying between them. The CDR3 nucleotides are TGCAGCGTTGGACAGTCATCTCTCGAGCAGTACTTC. Protein product: CSVGQSSLEQYF.

This clonotype was observed a few times. The chain uses TRBV5-5 and TRBJ2-5, with D perhaps matching TRBD2 (5 bases). In germline, CDR1 is SGHKS, CDR2 YYEKEE (reference sequence). The CDR3 has 16 amino acids. Deletions cut 0 bases from V and 4 bases from J, with 16 bases between. CDR3 in amino acids: CASSLGVGEGGETQYF. Here the CDR3 DNA reads TGTGCCAGCAGCTTGGGGGTCGGCGAAGGAGGAGAGACCCAGTACTTC.

This clonotype was recorded at least ten times. The V gene is TRBV10-3, the J gene TRBJ2-4; 8 positions agree with TRBD2. This CDR3 has 21 residues. Trimming took 8 bases from V and 0 from J; bases not matched to a gene: 24. The germline V gene encodes CDR1 ENHRY and CDR2 SYGVKD. The CDR3 nucleotides read TGTGCCATCTACTTCAGACTAGCGAGAGAGAAACGGACCTTAGCCAAAAACATTCAGTACTTC. Amino acid sequence: CAIYFRLAREKRTLAKNIQYF.

This clonotype was picked up many times. This rearrangement joins TRBV10-2 to TRBJ2-1, with 9 bases fitting TRBD2. V was pared by 2 bases and J by 4 bases, with 9 bases of the junction left unmatched. The CDR3 runs to 17 residues. The germline V gene encodes CDR1 WSHSY and CDR2 SAAADI. This chain's CDR3 is CASSEGRGGPKYNEQFF. The DNA of the CDR3 is TGCGCCAGCAGTGAGGGGCGGGGGGGCCCCAAATACAATGAGCAGTTCTTC.

The chain links TRBV11-2 to TRBJ1-6; 8 bases are shared with TRBD1. After removal of 5 bases from V and 7 bases from J, the junction contained 7 bases not matched to a gene. In germline, CDR1 is SGHAT, CDR2 FQNNGV. CDR3 length equals 15 residues. The DNA for the CDR3 is TGTGCCAGCAGCGCTAGCCGGACAGGGAATTCACCCCTCCACTTT. Translating it yields CASSASRTGNSPLHF.

The chain combines TRBV4-2 with TRBJ1-1; D is undetermined. The V gene lost 0 bases and the J gene lost 1 base, with 3 bases spanning the gap. Looked up from germline, CDR1 is LGHNA and CDR2 is YNFKEQ. This CDR3 has 13 residues. The DNA of the CDR3 is TGTGCCAGCAGCCAAGAGAAGAACACTGAAGCTTTCTTT. Protein: CASSQEKNTEAFF.

This clonotype was seen at least ten times. CDR3 DNA: TGTGCCAGCAGCTGGGACAGGGGCCAAGAGACCCAGTACTTC. This encodes CASSWDRGQETQYF. V gene TRBV5-4 combines with J gene TRBJ2-5; the match to TRBD1 covers 10 bases. Trimming cost V 3 bases and J 1 base; bases outside gene matches: 0. This CDR3 has 14 amino acids. The V gene's germline CDR1 is SGHNT and CDR2 YYREEE (reference sequence).

This clonotype was counted at least ten times. This chain connects TRBV6-2 or TRBV6-3 to TRBJ2-5; D remains ambiguous. CDR3 length: 13 residues. The ends were cut back, 7 bases at V and 5 bases at J, with 14 bases in the middle. CDR1 and CDR2 (germline): MNHEY, SVGEGT. CDR3 protein: CASNSLDRETQYF. In nucleotides, the CDR3 is TGTGCCAGCAATTCCTTGGACCGGGAGACCCAGTACTTC.

This clonotype was recorded at least ten times. The chain is built from TRBV2 and TRBJ1-6, with no clear D. This CDR3 is 15 amino acids long. Trimming stripped 4 bases from V and 2 bases from J, with 9 bases between. Germline V gene sequence: CDR1 SNHLY, CDR2 FYNNEI. In nucleotides, the CDR3 is TGTGCCAGCAGTGGGCGGTTGGCCTATAATTCACCCCTCCACTTT. Its translation is CASSGRLAYNSPLHF. The full variable domain, its missing parts supplied by reference TRBV2 and TRBJ1-6, is EPEVTQTPSHQVTQMGQEVILRCVPISNHLYFYWYRQILGQKVEFLVSFYNNEISEKSEIFDDQFSVERPDGSNFTLKIRSTKLEDSAMYFCASSGRLAYNSPLHFGNGTRLTVT.